The 25 T cell receptor beta chains in this list originate from one sample, sequenced in a study of blood T cell repertoires in COVID-19 (dated by TCRdb to between 2020 and 2021). Preparation of the library involved the immunoSEQ multiplex PCR assay. In its TCRdb copy, this immuneACCESS table keeps in-frame sequences only and misses some clones. Where compared with another copy, unresolved V genes explain less than half of these, and the others have no known cause. Recorded for this sample are some 360,000 clones; more than 70% of them occurred a single time. The ten biggest clones cover approximately 0.97% of the sample. Sample: PBMCs or T cells enriched from blood (not recorded which). These receptors originate from a woman in her thirties who had been exposed to COVID-19.

The chain joins TRBV6-5 to TRBJ1-5; maybe TRBD1 (5 bases). The CDR3 loop spans 14 amino acids. Per germline, CDR1 MNHEY and CDR2 SVGAGI. The V end was cut by 2 bases, the J end by 4 bases, with 9 bases between. The CDR3 loop reads CASSYQGGNQPQHF. CDR3 coding DNA: TGTGCCAGCAGTTACCAGGGAGGGAATCAGCCCCAGCATTTT.

The chain uses TRBV6-6 and TRBJ1-3; 11 bases map to TRBD1. The trim removed 9 bases at V and 3 bases at J, leaving 4 bases unmatched. The CDR3 is 14 amino acids. Germline assignment: CDR1 MNHNY and CDR2 SVGAGI (reference sequence). The CDR3 spells CASWTGGDGNTIYF. DNA for the CDR3: TGTGCCAGTTGGACAGGGGGCGATGGAAACACCATATATTTT.

This chain uses TRBV5-8 with TRBJ1-4, with 8 bases fitting TRBD1. The ends lost 4 bases at V and 5 bases at J; junction bases unmatched: 7. CDR1 is SGHTS and CDR2 is YDEGEE in the germline V gene. The CDR3 sequence is 15 residues long. In DNA form, the CDR3 reads TGTGCCAGCAGCCAAACACGGACAGGGAATGAAAAACTGTTTTTT. Its protein product is CASSQTRTGNEKLFF.

V gene TRBV6-2 or TRBV6-3 combines with J gene TRBJ1-1, with D possibly being TRBD1 (6 bases). CDR3 length: 13 amino acids. The V end was cut by 5 bases, the J end by 4 bases, with 11 bases between. Germline CDR1 reads MNHEY; CDR2 reads SVGEGT. CDR3 sequence reads: CASSGRGGTEAFF. The CDR3 DNA follows: TGTGCCAGCAGTGGCAGGGGTGGCACTGAAGCTTTCTTT.

The chain combines TRBV28 with TRBJ2-2; the D gene is possibly TRBD2 (5 bases). Germline loops: CDR1 MDHEN, CDR2 SYDVKM. The CDR3 is 15 residues long. V gave up 4 bases and J gave up 6 bases, with 15 bases separating them. CDR3 sequence: CASSSHDRGAGELFF. DNA for the CDR3: TGTGCCAGCAGTTCCCATGACCGGGGAGCCGGGGAGCTGTTTTTT.

The chain carries TRBV6-5 and TRBJ2-1; 9 bases are a match to TRBD2. Germline assignment: CDR1 MNHEY and CDR2 SVGAGI. V lost 7 bases, J lost 7 bases, and 5 bases stayed unmatched. The CDR3 runs 13 residues. The DNA of the CDR3 is TGTGCCAGCAAAGGGCTAGCGGGGAATGAGCAGTTCTTC. Translation: CASKGLAGNEQFF.

The V call is TRBV28, the J call TRBJ2-3; D may be TRBD2 (5 bases). Deletions cut 3 bases from V and 1 base from J, with 11 bases between. The CDR3 is 15 amino acids. Germline values: CDR1 MDHEN, CDR2 SYDVKM. CDR3 region: CASSFLGAGTDTQYF. CDR3 in DNA: TGTGCCAGCAGTTTCTTGGGAGCAGGCACAGATACGCAGTATTTT. The variable domain in full, completed from reference TRBV28 and TRBJ2-3, reads DVKVTQSSRYLVKRTGEKVFLECVQDMDHENMFWYRQDPGLGLRLIYFSYDVKMKEKGDIPEGYSVSREKKERFSLILESASTNQTSMYLCASSFLGAGTDTQYFGPGTRLTVL.

A single count supports this clone. The V call is TRBV28, the J call TRBJ1-4; 9 positions agree with TRBD1. Germline-derived CDR1 and CDR2 are MDHEN and SYDVKM. The CDR3 runs to 14 residues. The V gene end was trimmed by 5 bases and the J gene end by 7 bases; junction bases not matched to a gene: 5. CDR3 amino acids: CASSKTGGSEKLFF. The CDR3 DNA reads TGTGCCAGCAGTAAGACAGGGGGTTCTGAAAAACTGTTTTTT.

The genes are TRBV28 and TRBJ2-5, with D unclear. There are 12 residues in the CDR3. Germline V gene data show CDR1 as MDHEN and CDR2 as SYDVKM. Trimming left V 1 base short and J 5 bases short, with 5 bases between. The CDR3 sequence is CASSLLEETQYF. CDR3 bases: TGTGCCAGCAGTTTATTAGAGGAGACCCAGTACTTC.

The chain combines TRBV30 with TRBJ2-1; maybe TRBD1 (5 bases). CDR1 and CDR2 from the germline V gene are GTSNPN and SVGIG (reference sequence). V lost 3 bases, J lost 0 bases, and 9 bases lay in between. The CDR3 is 14 residues long. CDR3 residues: CAWRDTRSYNEQFF. CDR3 sequence (DNA): TGTGCCTGGAGGGACACCCGCTCCTACAATGAGCAGTTCTTC.

V gene TRBV7-6 combines with J gene TRBJ2-2; 9 bases are a match to TRBD2. Germline loops: CDR1 SGHVS, CDR2 FNYEAQ. The trim removed 5 bases at V and 4 bases at J, leaving 17 bases unmatched. CDR3 length: 19 amino acids. Written as DNA, the CDR3 is TGTGCCAGCAGCGCGACCCTCGGGACTAGCCTTGGGAGCACCGGGGAGCTGTTTTTT. Translation: CASSATLGTSLGSTGELFF.

This sequence joins TRBV5-4 and TRBJ2-7, with D possibly matching TRBD2 (7 bases). Germline values: CDR1 SGHNT, CDR2 YYREEE (reference sequence). V was trimmed by 2 bases and J by 7 bases, leaving 13 bases between them. This CDR3 contains 13 residues. The CDR3 nucleotides are TGTGCCAGCAGCTTAAGGGGGGGTGTGGAGCAGTACTTC. Translated: CASSLRGGVEQYF.

The chain links TRBV2 to TRBJ2-1, with TRBD1 matching 9 bases. The germline V gene encodes CDR1 SNHLY and CDR2 FYNNEI. Trimming at V came to 6 bases and at J to 7 bases, leaving 10 bases not matched to a gene. CDR3 length: 15 amino acids. In DNA form, the CDR3 reads TGTGCCAGCAGGCCCGGGACAGGGTTAGGTAATGAGCAGTTCTTC. Amino acids: CASRPGTGLGNEQFF.

The chain has TRBV14 and TRBJ1-2, with 10 bases matching TRBD1. Germline CDR1 reads SGHDN; CDR2 reads FVKESK. The junction had 3 bases not matched to a gene; V was cut back by 1 base and J by 4 bases. CDR3 length: 15 residues. CDR3 sequence reads: CASSQGDRGIYGYTF. CDR3 bases: TGTGCCAGCAGCCAAGGGGACAGGGGTATCTATGGCTACACCTTC.

The genes are TRBV6-5 and TRBJ2-1; D is possibly TRBD1 (6 bases). Germline V gene sequence: CDR1 MNHEY, CDR2 SVGAGI. Deletions cut 7 bases from V and 0 bases from J, with 7 bases between. The CDR3 spans 13 residues. DNA for the CDR3: TGTGCCAGCATAGGGGGCTCCTACAATGAGCAGTTCTTC. Translation: CASIGGSYNEQFF.

The rearrangement uses TRBV27 and TRBJ2-7; 7 nucleotides match TRBD1. The CDR3 is 13 residues long. V lost 5 bases, J lost 3 bases, and 4 bases stayed unmatched. In germline, CDR1 is MNHEY, CDR2 SMNVEV (reference sequence). The CDR3 DNA sequence: TGTGCCAGCAGTCTTAGGGACAGCTACGAGCAGTACTTC. This sequence encodes CASSLRDSYEQYF.

This rearrangement joins TRBV11-2 to TRBJ1-2, with TRBD1 as a possible D gene (5 bases). This CDR3 spans 15 amino acids. Germline CDR1 SGHAT, CDR2 FQNNGV. V was trimmed by 1 base and J by 6 bases, leaving 15 bases between them. CDR3 nucleotides: TGTGCCAGCAGCTTAGCCTCCCGGGGGGTACATGGCTACACCTTC. Its translation is CASSLASRGVHGYTF. Filled out from reference TRBV11-2 and TRBJ1-2, the complete variable domain reads EAGVAQSPRYKIIEKRQSVAFWCNPISGHATLYWYQQILGQGPKLLIQFQNNGVVDDSQLPKDRFSAERLKGVDSTLKIQPAKLEDSAVYLCASSLASRGVHGYTFGSGTRLTVV.

The J gene is TRBJ1-2, the V gene TRBV5-1; a weak D match, TRBD1 (6 bases). This CDR3 has 13 amino acids. Germline V CDR1 and CDR2: SGHRS, YFSETQ. V was trimmed by 4 bases and J by 4 bases, leaving 11 bases between them. The chain's CDR3 is CASSPGALYGYTF. CDR3 bases: TGCGCCAGCAGCCCAGGGGCCCTCTATGGCTACACCTTC.

A few counts support this clone. The CDR3 DNA reads as TGTGCCAGCAGTTCTTGGGACTACCTAAGGGCAGATACGCAGTATTTT. This gives the protein CASSSWDYLRADTQYF. This chain connects TRBV27 to TRBJ2-3; the match to TRBD2 covers 7 bases. The CDR3 loop spans 16 amino acids. J lost 4 bases, V lost 4 bases, and 11 bases had no gene match. Germline CDR1 reads MNHEY; CDR2 reads SMNVEV (reference sequence).

This clone was counted once. This chain links TRBV30 with TRBJ2-7; the match to TRBD1 covers 11 bases. CDR1 is GTSNPN and CDR2 is SVGIG in the germline V gene (reference sequence). This CDR3 is built from 14 residues. J gave up 2 bases and V 4 bases, and 4 bases lay outside the gene matches. CDR3 amino acids: CAWNRGQGAYEQYF. CDR3 sequence (DNA): TGTGCCTGGAACCGGGGACAGGGGGCCTACGAGCAGTACTTC.

This sequence joins TRBV18 and TRBJ2-1, with TRBD1 as a possible D gene (6 bases). The CDR3 loop spans 17 amino acids. CDR1 KGHSH and CDR2 LQKENI come from the germline V gene. V was pared by 2 bases and J by 0 bases, with 14 bases between. In DNA, the CDR3 is TGTGCCAGCTCACCATGGAGCCAGGGGAACTCCTACAATGAGCAGTTCTTC. This encodes CASSPWSQGNSYNEQFF.

The genes are TRBV10-3 and TRBJ1-1; TRBD1 matches 12 bases. After removal of 10 bases from V and 4 bases from J, the junction contained 7 bases not matched to a gene. This CDR3 contains 14 residues. Germline-derived CDR1 and CDR2 are ENHRY and SYGVKD. The CDR3 region has the DNA TGTGCCACCCTGGGACAGGGGGCAATCACTGAAGCTTTCTTT. Translation gives CATLGQGAITEAFF.

The chain has TRBV5-1 and TRBJ2-1; the match to TRBD2 covers 10 bases. Germline CDR1 reads SGHRS; CDR2 reads YFSETQ. This CDR3 contains 15 residues. V was pared by 3 bases and J by 6 bases, with 6 bases of the junction left unmatched. The CDR3 nucleotides are TGCGCCAGCAGCTCTTTGGGACTAGCGTCCAATGAGCAGTTCTTC. Its translation is CASSSLGLASNEQFF.

V is TRBV27 and J is TRBJ1-1; no reliable D call. CDR3 length: 13 amino acids. V gave up 3 bases and J gave up 4 bases, with 9 bases separating them. Germline CDR1 MNHEY, CDR2 SMNVEV (reference sequence). CDR3 amino acids: CASSLDGPTEAFF. CDR3 DNA sequence: TGTGCCAGCAGTTTGGATGGGCCCACTGAAGCTTTCTTT.

The rearrangement joins TRBV21-1 to TRBJ1-1; the table's D call, TRBD1, has no DNA check behind it. TRBV21-1 is annotated as a pseudogene. This CDR3 has 16 residues. The CDR3 nucleotides read TGTGCCAGCAGCAAAGGTCCCATGTCAGGGATCACTGAAGCTTTCTTT. The encoded protein is CASSKGPMSGITEAFF.